The TCR beta chain described here comes from a study of T cell responses to AZD1222 COVID-19 vaccine. The protocol was immunoSEQ multiplex PCR, while the TCRdb copy is restricted to in-frame clones and leaves out a portion. The sample includes 200,000 or so clones, around 92% of them seen just once. With respect to this clone: The target antigen is unknown.

Study results and caveats: It was only after the peak T cell response that any repertoires were sampled. The donors showed a predominance of white British ancestry and of females, with possible underestimation of clonal diversity. Reportedly, nearly half of unique spike TCRs recognized epitopes outside B.1.351/B.1.1.7 mutations.

The TCR sequence derives from an adult in good health. The sample consisted of peripheral blood, taken on day 0 of AZD1222 vaccination.

This CDR3 reads CASSSKQGQQFF. The DNA of the CDR3 is TGCGCCAGCAGCTCGAAACAGGGGCAGCAGTTCTTC. The chain is built from TRBV5-1 and TRBJ2-1, with 7 bases matching TRBD1. The CDR3 spans 12 residues. V lost 3 bases, J lost 11 bases, and 5 bases stayed unmatched. Germline values: CDR1 SGHRS, CDR2 YFSETQ.